This T cell receptor beta chain was documented in a study of T cells after yellow fever vaccination (dated by TCRdb to the late 2010s). The study in broad terms: The SMART-Seq v4 Ultra Low Input RNA kit was used to prepare libraries from fractions with low cell numbers. The cohort comprised two healthy male donors, one aged 18 to 29 and one aged 30 to 40 years. Blood was drawn at multiple timepoints before and after primary and secondary immunization, with bulk PBMC replicates and cell subsets isolated. Bulk TCR alpha and beta repertoires were sequenced longitudinally to track T-cell clones before and after primary and booster YFV17D yellow fever vaccination.

Overall study results and their limits: The secondary T-cell response was weaker than the primary response but faster, peaking on day 5 instead of day 15. Most clones expanded after primary vaccination (96% of CD4 and 88% of CD8) were re-detected after the booster, suggesting that broad memory maintenance occurred. A small share of clonotypes was detected in both CD4 and CD8 compartments, with the overlap likely arising from convergent recombination. Because abundant contaminating clonotypes from the bulk population could be contained in FACS-sorted repertoires, computational filtering was required. Because only two donors were included in the study, the extent to which the findings can be generalized is limited.

Taken from cysteine to phenylalanine, the CDR3 has 15 residues. The only DNA kept is the CDR3, 45 bases in frame from the first base. Here V drops 5 bases and J drops 4 bases, and the junction holds 7 bases not matched to any gene. The sample holds a few counts of this clonotype. The antigen it binds to is not known. The sample holds no much larger clone one base away, and base qualities are not on file. What this sample's treatment or condition label stands for: live attenuated yellow fever vaccine strain. PBMCs were isolated from peripheral blood using a standard Ficoll-Paque protocol. Dynabeads CD4 and CD8 positive selection kits were used to isolate CD4 and CD8 T-cell fractions. TriZol was used to extract RNA from bulk PBMCs, CD4 and CD8 fractions, and dextramer-positive and dextramer-negative fractions. The sample was run on an Illumina NovaSeq 6000. TCR cDNA was made using 5'RACE template switching, a step that added a universal primer site and unique molecular identifiers. Priming for cDNA synthesis came from both the TCR alpha and TCR beta constant segments. Two PCR steps were used to amplify libraries, with sample barcodes and sequencing adapters being added in the second step. Sequencing of the libraries was done on either Illumina HiSeq 2500 (2x100 bp) or NovaSeq (2x150 bp). The source study handled its data this way. Demultiplexing of reads and collapsing into UMI consensus sequences were performed with MIGEC, and V(D)J alignment was carried out with MiXCR. Vaccine-responding clonotypes were defined with edgeR using replicate PBMC samples, requiring FDR below 0.01 and a log2 fold change above 5 up to day 15. Each bulk clonotype received a CD4 or CD8 identity based on whether the sequenced CD4 or CD8 repertoire contained that clonotype at higher abundance. TCRdb reran the public reads through fastp at Q25 and MiXCR, keeping productive beta chains. Rows merge per CDR3 protein into single entries with the most common DNA and genes. TCRdb's processing, not the study's, gives the V and J calls here. The sample table lists a few hundred thousand distinct CDR3 sequences, around 9.3% of them with a count of one. About 3.5% of the sample lies in the top ten.

Recombination joined TRBV12-3 or TRBV12-4 with TRBJ1-1; 10 junctional bases match TRBD1. The sample here was CD4+ T cells sorted from PBMCs, taken 5 days after the yellow fever booster vaccination. This TCR derives from a man between 18 and 35 years old who received the YFV17D yellow fever vaccine. Here the CDR3 is given as CASSLRTGGSTEAFF. The sequence in DNA is TGTGCCAGCAGTCTCAGGACAGGGGGGAGCACTGAAGCTTTCTTT.